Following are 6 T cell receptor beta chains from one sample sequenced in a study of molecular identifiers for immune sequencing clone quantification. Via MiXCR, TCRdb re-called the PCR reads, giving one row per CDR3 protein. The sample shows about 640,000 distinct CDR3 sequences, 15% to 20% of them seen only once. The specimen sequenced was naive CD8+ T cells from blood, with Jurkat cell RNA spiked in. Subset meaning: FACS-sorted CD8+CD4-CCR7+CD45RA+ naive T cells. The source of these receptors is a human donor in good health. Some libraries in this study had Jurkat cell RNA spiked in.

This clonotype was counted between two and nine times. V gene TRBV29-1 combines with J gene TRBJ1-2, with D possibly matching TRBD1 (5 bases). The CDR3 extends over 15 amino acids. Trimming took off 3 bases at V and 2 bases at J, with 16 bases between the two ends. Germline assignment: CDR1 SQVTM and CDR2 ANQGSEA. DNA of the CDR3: TGCAGCGTTGATCGGACGGGGCCGGGGAACTATGGCTACACCTTC. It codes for CSVDRTGPGNYGYTF.

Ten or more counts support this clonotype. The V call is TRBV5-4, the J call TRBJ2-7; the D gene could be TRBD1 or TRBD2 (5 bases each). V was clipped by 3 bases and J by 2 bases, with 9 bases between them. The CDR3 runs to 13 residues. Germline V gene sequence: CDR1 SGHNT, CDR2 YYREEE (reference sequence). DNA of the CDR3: TGTGCCAGCAGCTGGGGACGCGCCTACGAGCAGTACTTC. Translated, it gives CASSWGRAYEQYF.

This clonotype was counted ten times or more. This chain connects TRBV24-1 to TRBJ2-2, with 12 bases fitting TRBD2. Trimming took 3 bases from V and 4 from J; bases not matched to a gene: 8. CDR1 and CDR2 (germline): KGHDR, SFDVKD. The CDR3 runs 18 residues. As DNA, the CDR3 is TGTGCCACCAGTGATCGAAGGACTAGCGGGGCTTTCACCGGGGAGCTGTTTTTT. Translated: CATSDRRTSGAFTGELFF.

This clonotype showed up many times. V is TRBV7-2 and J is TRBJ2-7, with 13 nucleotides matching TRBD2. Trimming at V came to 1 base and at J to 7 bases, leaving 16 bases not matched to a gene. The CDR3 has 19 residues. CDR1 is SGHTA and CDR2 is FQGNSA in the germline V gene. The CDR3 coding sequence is TGTGCCAGCAGCTTAGGTGGGGGGCGAGGACTAGCGGGAGAGAGAGAGCAGTACTTC. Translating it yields CASSLGGGRGLAGEREQYF.

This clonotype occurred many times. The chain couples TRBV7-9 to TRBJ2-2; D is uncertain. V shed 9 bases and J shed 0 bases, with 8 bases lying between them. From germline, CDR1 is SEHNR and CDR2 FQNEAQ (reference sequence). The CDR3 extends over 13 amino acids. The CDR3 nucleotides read TGTGCCAGTTCATCCTCGAACACCGGGGAGCTGTTTTTT. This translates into CASSSSNTGELFF.

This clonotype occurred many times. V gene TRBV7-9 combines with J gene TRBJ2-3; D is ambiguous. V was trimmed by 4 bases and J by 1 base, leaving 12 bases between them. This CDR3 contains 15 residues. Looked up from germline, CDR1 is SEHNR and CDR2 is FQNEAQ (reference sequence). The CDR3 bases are TGTGCCAGCAGCTCTGTACGGACGCGCACAGATACGCAGTATTTT. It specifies CASSSVRTRTDTQYF.